Below are 2 T cell receptor beta chains sequenced from a single sample in a study of T cell changes during pregnancy in multiple sclerosis. TCRdb's copy holds only in-frame clones and misses some; the assay was immunoSEQ multiplex PCR. The table lists tens of thousands of clones, 91% of them singletons, with around 1.4% in the top ten. This specimen was peripheral blood, taken in the second trimester of pregnancy. These receptors all come from a female donor with multiple sclerosis, enrolled in a pregnancy study.

The chain's CDR3 is CASSLLNYGYTF. DNA for the CDR3: TGTGCCAGCAGCTTATTAAACTATGGCTACACCTTC. The chain carries TRBV11-2 and TRBJ1-2; D not resolved. Germline loops: CDR1 SGHAT, CDR2 FQNNGV. Trimming stripped 2 bases from V and 2 bases from J, with 3 bases between. The CDR3 covers 12 residues. Variable domain in full (rest from reference TRBV11-2 and TRBJ1-2): EAGVAQSPRYKIIEKRQSVAFWCNPISGHATLYWYQQILGQGPKLLIQFQNNGVVDDSQLPKDRFSAERLKGVDSTLKIQPAKLEDSAVYLCASSLLNYGYTFGSGTRLTVV.

The chain uses TRBV12-5 and TRBJ1-1; D possibly corresponds to TRBD1 (5 bases). CDR1 and CDR2 from the germline V gene are LGHNT and FRNRAP. V was shortened by 7 bases and J by 10 bases, with 16 bases between the two germline ends. CDR3 length: 12 residues. This CDR3 reads CASAEGGVGAFF. CDR3 coding DNA: TGTGCTAGTGCCGAGGGAGGGGTCGGAGCTTTCTTT.